One sample yielded the 13 T cell receptor beta chains listed below, sequenced in a study of T cell changes during pregnancy in multiple sclerosis. Libraries were prepared by immunoSEQ multiplex PCR; TCRdb keeps only in-frame clonotypes and omits some of them. The data contain tens of thousands of clones, roughly 92% of them seen just once; the ten biggest clones take up 2.5% to 3.5%. The input for sequencing was CD8+ T cells from peripheral blood mononuclear cells, taken in the third trimester of pregnancy. The receptors originated from a female donor in good health, enrolled as a control in a pregnancy study.

V and J are TRBV21-1 and TRBJ2-3; no check of the table's D call, TRBD1, against the DNA was made. TRBV21-1 is a documented pseudogene. CDR3 length equals 15 residues. The CDR3 region is CASSKGLGYIGTQYF. The CDR3 nucleotides are TGTGCCAGCAGCAAAGGTCTGGGCTACATAGGAACGCAGTATTTT.

The chain combines TRBV9 with TRBJ1-1; TRBD1 might be the D (5 bases). CDR1 is SGDLS and CDR2 is YYNGEE in the germline V gene. The length of the CDR3 is 14 residues. V lost 0 bases and J lost 6, with 12 bases in between. CDR3 nucleotide sequence: TGTGCCAGCAGCGTAGAGGGGTCCGCCCCTGAAGCTTTCTTT. Amino acids: CASSVEGSAPEAFF.

The chain uses TRBV9 and TRBJ2-7; 7 positions agree with TRBD1. CDR1 SGDLS and CDR2 YYNGEE come from the germline V gene. The CDR3 sequence is 16 residues long. Trimming cost V 0 bases and J 0 bases; bases outside gene matches: 6. CDR3 nucleotides: TGTGCCAGCAGCGTAGGGGACAGCCTATCCTCCTACGAGCAGTACTTC. Protein product: CASSVGDSLSSYEQYF. The complete variable domain, with remaining parts taken from reference TRBV9 and TRBJ2-7, reads DSGVTQTPKHLITATGQRVTLRCSPRSGDLSVYWYQQSLDQGLQFLIQYYNGEERAKGNILERFSAQQFPDLHSELNLSSLELGDSALYFCASSVGDSLSSYEQYFGPGTRLTVT.

Worth noting for this clone: Other DNA variants within this sample encode the same CDR3. The rearrangement links TRBV30 to TRBJ1-1; no definite D call. Germline V gene lookup returns CDR1 GTSNPN and CDR2 SVGIG (reference sequence). The CDR3 sequence is 11 residues long. V lost 0 bases to trimming and J lost 6 bases, with 5 bases between them. The CDR3 DNA sequence: TGTGCCTGGAGTGTACTCTCTGAAGCTTTCTTT. This codes for CAWSVLSEAFF. Full variable domain (remainder filled in from reference TRBV30 and TRBJ1-1): SQTIHQWPATLVQPVGSPLSLECTVEGTSNPNLYWYRQAAGRGLQLLFYSVGIGQISSEVPQNLSASRPQDRQFILSSKKLLLSDSGFYLCAWSVLSEAFFGQGTRLTVV.

This chain uses TRBV6-6 with TRBJ2-7; no reliable D call. Germline values: CDR1 MNHNY, CDR2 SVGAGI (reference sequence). Trimming took 2 bases from V and 3 from J, leaving 5 bases between them. The CDR3 consists of 12 residues. DNA for the CDR3: TGTGCCAGCAGTTACGGCAACTACGAGCAGTACTTC. This gives the protein CASSYGNYEQYF.

The V and J genes are TRBV2 and TRBJ1-2, with TRBD1 as a possible D gene (5 bases). CDR1 is SNHLY and CDR2 is FYNNEI in the germline V gene. The CDR3 runs 13 residues. The V end lost 0 bases, the J end lost 8 bases, and 10 bases lay between the germline ends. The CDR3 bases are TGTGCCAGCAGTGAAGCGTTGCGGGGCGGCTACACCTTC. It translates to CASSEALRGGYTF.

The chain links TRBV4-3 to TRBJ1-1, with a possible D match to TRBD1 (5 bases). Germline CDR1 reads LGHNA; CDR2 reads YSLEER. CDR3 length equals 17 residues. V was clipped by 1 base and J by 6 bases, with 21 bases between them. The chain's CDR3 is CASSQGGQRGSFSEAFF. In nucleotides, the CDR3 is TGCGCCAGCAGCCAAGGCGGGCAGCGGGGCTCTTTTTCTGAAGCTTTCTTT.

This chain joins TRBV19 and TRBJ2-7, with D maybe TRBD1 (6 bases). Germline lookup yields CDR1 LNHDA and CDR2 SQIVND (reference sequence). Trimming took off 5 bases at V and 1 base at J, with 9 bases between the two ends. This CDR3 comprises 13 residues. The CDR3 nucleotides read TGTGCCAGTAGTCCTGGACAGTCCTACGAGCAGTACTTC. It translates to CASSPGQSYEQYF.

V usage is TRBV27 and J usage is TRBJ2-7; 7 bases agree with TRBD1. This CDR3 spans 13 amino acids. Looked up from germline, CDR1 is MNHEY and CDR2 is SMNVEV (reference sequence). Trimming cost V 2 bases and J 3 bases; bases outside gene matches: 1. The CDR3 nucleotides read TGTGCCAGCAGTTTACAGGGGGTCTACGAGCAGTACTTC. Its translation is CASSLQGVYEQYF.

The V gene is TRBV27, the J gene TRBJ1-2; 11 positions agree with TRBD1. The germline CDR1 and CDR2 sequences are MNHEY and SMNVEV (reference sequence). Trimming at V came to 5 bases and at J to 4 bases, leaving 6 bases not matched to a gene. The CDR3 totals 15 residues. This CDR3 reads CASSLGQGAAYGYTF. The CDR3 nucleotides read TGTGCCAGCAGTCTCGGACAGGGGGCGGCCTATGGCTACACCTTC.

V and J are TRBV19 and TRBJ1-1; D may be TRBD1 (5 bases). Germline CDR1 is LNHDA and CDR2 is SQIVND (reference sequence). The CDR3 runs to 16 residues. Trimming pared 7 bases from V and 0 bases from J, leaving 18 bases between. CDR3 nucleotides: TGTGCCAGTAACGACAGTCCGCGGGGCTTGAACACTGAAGCTTTCTTT. Its translation is CASNDSPRGLNTEAFF.

This sequence joins TRBV10-2 and TRBJ2-5; the match to TRBD2 covers 9 bases. CDR3 length: 15 amino acids. Germline-derived CDR1 and CDR2 are WSHSY and SAAADI. The ends lost 2 bases at V and 5 bases at J; junction bases unmatched: 6. The chain's CDR3 is CASSELAGSGETQYF. The CDR3 DNA reads TGCGCCAGCAGTGAGCTAGCGGGGTCGGGGGAGACCCAGTACTTC.

The CDR3, as DNA: TGTGCCAGCAGCTTAGAAGGGTCTAGCGGGGTCTTCTACGAGCAGTACTTC. It encodes CASSLEGSSGVFYEQYF. The V and J genes are TRBV7-3 and TRBJ2-7, with TRBD2 matching 9 bases. With 2 bases clipped from V and 3 bases from J, the junction kept 11 bases outside the gene matches. The CDR3 runs to 17 residues. Germline assignment: CDR1 SGHTA and CDR2 FQGTGA.